This is a list of T cell receptor beta chains from one sample in a study of blood T cells in healthy people across ages. TCRdb reprocessed the 5' RACE reads via MiXCR and lists one record per CDR3 protein. The top ten clones hold roughly 3.6% of a sample with hundreds of thousands of distinct CDR3 sequences, 20% to 25% of them seen once. Sequencing was done on a sample of blood. These receptors were obtained from a man between 65 and 80 years old in good health. CDR3s include the opening cysteine and the closing phenylalanine or tryptophan. The D gene is left open where the match is weak. Only some rows state a clone size, as once, few, many or a class for expanded clones.

v_gene	abundance	d_gene	j_gene	CDR3aa	CDR3nt
TRBV5-1	few	-	TRBJ2-5	CASSLLRKETQYF	TGCGCCAGCAGCTTGTTGAGGAAAGAGACCCAGTACTTC
TRBV6-1	-	TRBD1	TRBJ1-3	CASTPTGGDHRWGNTIYF	TGTGCCAGCACCCCGACAGGGGGTGACCACCGATGGGGAAACACCATATATTTT
TRBV20-1	-	TRBD2	TRBJ2-3	CSSRASGSTDTQYF	TGCAGTTCCCGGGCTAGCGGAAGCACAGATACGCAGTATTTT
TRBV27	few	-	TRBJ1-1	CASSFVRGAEAFF	TGTGCCAGCAGTTTCGTAAGGGGAGCTGAAGCTTTCTTT
TRBV2	many	-	TRBJ2-5	CASSETLQIRGQETQYF	TGTGCCAGCAGTGAAACCCTCCAGATAAGGGGCCAAGAGACCCAGTACTTC
TRBV10-2	-	-	TRBJ2-5	CASRLETTGTQYF	TGCGCCAGCAGATTAGAGACAACAGGGACCCAGTACTTC
TRBV4-2	many	-	TRBJ2-3	CASSQLSGGEDTQYF	TGTGCCAGCAGCCAGCTTAGCGGTGGGGAGGATACGCAGTATTTT
TRBV2	few	-	TRBJ1-1	CAGRSHGDTEAFF	TGTGCCGGGAGATCGCACGGGGACACTGAAGCTTTCTTT
TRBV14	few	-	TRBJ1-3	CASSRLTGNTIYF	TGTGCCAGCAGCCGATTGACTGGAAACACCATATATTTT
TRBV11-2	-	TRBD2	TRBJ2-7	CASSPGLAGDHEQYF	TGTGCCAGCAGCCCCGGACTAGCGGGAGACCACGAGCAGTACTTC
TRBV7-3	-	TRBD1	TRBJ2-1	CARRPGTGINEQFF	TGTGCCAGGAGACCCGGGACAGGGATCAATGAGCAGTTCTTC
TRBV6-2/TRBV6-3	few	-	TRBJ2-3	CAGSLEGSSADTQYF	TGTGCCGGCAGTTTGGAGGGATCATCCGCAGATACGCAGTATTTT
TRBV7-8	few	-	TRBJ2-7	CASSLLVSPSYEQYF	TGTGCCAGCAGTTTACTAGTCTCCCCATCCTACGAGCAGTACTTC
TRBV15	-	-	TRBJ1-4	CATSRDRGRNNEKLFF	TGTGCCACCAGCAGAGATCGGGGCAGGAATAATGAAAAACTGTTTTTT
TRBV5-1	-	-	TRBJ2-5	CASSLVPDETQYF	TGCGCCAGCAGCTTGGTCCCTGATGAGACCCAGTACTTC
TRBV3-1	few	-	TRBJ1-5	CASGVNRNQPQHF	TGTGCCAGCGGAGTCAACAGAAATCAGCCCCAGCATTTT
TRBV2	-	-	TRBJ2-3	CASSPGTVSTDTQYF	TGTGCCAGCAGCCCCGGGACGGTCAGCACAGATACGCAGTATTTT
TRBV29-1	few	-	TRBJ2-1	CSVGRRERDEQFF	TGCAGCGTTGGCCGCAGGGAGAGGGATGAGCAGTTCTTC
TRBV28	-	TRBD1	TRBJ2-3	CASSPGTGGYYTQYF	TGTGCCAGCAGTCCAGGGACAGGGGGTTATTATACGCAGTATTTT
TRBV20-1	-	TRBD1	TRBJ1-5	CSAESGQVVF	TGCAGTGCGGAGAGTGGACAGGTAGTTTTT
TRBV12-5	-	-	TRBJ1-4	CASGSQVSNEKLFF	TGTGCTAGTGGGTCACAGGTGTCTAATGAAAAACTGTTTTTT
TRBV6-5	few	-	TRBJ1-1	CASSYSRDYTEAFF	TGTGCCAGCAGTTACTCGAGGGATTACACTGAAGCTTTCTTT
TRBV20-1	few	TRBD2	TRBJ2-1	CSAHPQREVYNEQFF	TGCAGTGCACACCCCCAGCGGGAGGTTTACAATGAGCAGTTCTTC
TRBV5-1	-	-	TRBJ1-1	CASSLETNTEAFF	TGCGCCAGCAGCTTGGAAACGAACACTGAAGCTTTCTTT
TRBV5-1	-	-	TRBJ2-7	CASSFESGPTYEQYF	TGCGCCAGCAGCTTCGAATCAGGGCCCACCTACGAGCAGTACTTC
TRBV7-3	few	TRBD1	TRBJ1-6	CASSMTGGIGSPLHF	TGTGCCAGCAGCATGACAGGGGGCATAGGATCACCCCTCCACTTT
TRBV27	few	-	TRBJ2-7	CASSPTGPTVGQYF	TGTGCCAGCAGTCCAACGGGACCTACTGTGGGGCAGTACTTC